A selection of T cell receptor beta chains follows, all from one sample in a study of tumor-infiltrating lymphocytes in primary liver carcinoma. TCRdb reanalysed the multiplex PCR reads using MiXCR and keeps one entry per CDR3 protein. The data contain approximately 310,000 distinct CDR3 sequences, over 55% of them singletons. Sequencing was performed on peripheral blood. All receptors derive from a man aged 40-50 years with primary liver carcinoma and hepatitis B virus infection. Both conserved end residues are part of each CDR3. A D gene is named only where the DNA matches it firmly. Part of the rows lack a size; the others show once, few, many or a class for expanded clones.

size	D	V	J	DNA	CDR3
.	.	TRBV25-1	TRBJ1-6	TGTGCCAGCAAGTCACAGGGCTATAATTCACCCCTCCACTTT	CASKSQGYNSPLHF
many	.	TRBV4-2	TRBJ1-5	TGTGCCAGCAGCCAAGAATGGGGGCGAAGCAATCAGCCCCAGCATTTT	CASSQEWGRSNQPQHF
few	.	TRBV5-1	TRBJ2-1	TGCGCCAGCACCTGGGGGCCCCCGAACAATGAGCAGTTCTTC	CASTWGPPNNEQFF
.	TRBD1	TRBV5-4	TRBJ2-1	TGTGCCAGCAGCTATGGGGACAGGCCACCCGGGGAGCAGTTCTTC	CASSYGDRPPGEQFF
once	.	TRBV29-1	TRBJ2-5	TGCAGCGCTGAGAGTAGAGGGAGAATCGAGACCCAGTACTTC	CSAESRGRIETQYF
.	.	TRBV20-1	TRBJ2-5	TGCAGTGCTAGACCCTTCGGTGGGATAAGGGAGACCCAGTACTTC	CSARPFGGIRETQYF
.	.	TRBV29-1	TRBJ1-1	TGCAGCGTTGAGAGGAACGCTAAAGCTTTCTTT	CSVERNAKAFF
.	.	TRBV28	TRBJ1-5	TGTGCCAGCAGCAAAGGACTGGTCAATCAGCCCCAGCATTTT	CASSKGLVNQPQHF
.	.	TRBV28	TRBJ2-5	TGTGCCAGCAGTTTATTCGGGGGAGAGACCCAGTACTTC	CASSLFGGETQYF
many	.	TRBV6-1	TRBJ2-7	TGTGCCAGCAGCCCAGGGGTCAAAGCAGGAGAGCAGTACTTC	CASSPGVKAGEQYF
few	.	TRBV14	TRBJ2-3	TGTGCCAGCAGCCAAGATATTAAGGCAAGCACAGATACGCAGTATTTT	CASSQDIKASTDTQYF
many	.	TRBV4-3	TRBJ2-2	TGCGCCAGCAGCCAAGATCTTATCAGGGTACGGGGGACCGGGGAGCTGTTTTTT	CASSQDLIRVRGTGELFF
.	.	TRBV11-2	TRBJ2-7	TGTGCCAGCAGCGCTACACCCTCTAGCTACGAGCAGTACTTC	CASSATPSSYEQYF
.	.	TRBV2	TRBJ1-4	TGTGCCAGCAAGCTTGCAACTAATGAAAAACTGTTTTTT	CASKLATNEKLFF
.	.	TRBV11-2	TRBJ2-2	TGTGCCAGCAGACAGACCGGGAAACTGTTTTTT	CASRQTGKLFF
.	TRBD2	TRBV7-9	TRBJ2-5	TGTGCCAGCAGCTTAGAGTTCGCGGGGGGGTACCAAGAGACCCAGTACTTC	CASSLEFAGGYQETQYF
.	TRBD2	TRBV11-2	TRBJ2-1	TGTTCCAGCAACTTTAGCGGGCCACTCGACAATGAGCAGTCCTTC	CSSNFSGPLDNEQSF
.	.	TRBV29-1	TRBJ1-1	TGCGGCATGAGTAGATACGGGGAGCAAGGCACTGAAGCTTTCTTT	CGMSRYGEQGTEAFF
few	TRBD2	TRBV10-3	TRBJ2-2	TGTGCCATCGGACTAGCGGGAGTACGGACCGGGGAGCTGTTTTTT	CAIGLAGVRTGELFF
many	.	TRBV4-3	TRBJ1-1	TGCGCCAGCAGCCAAGACCGAAAGAGGACTGAAGCTTTCTTT	CASSQDRKRTEAFF
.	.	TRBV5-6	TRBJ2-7	TGTGCCAGCAGCTTGGTCACCGTTCCCTACGAGCAGTACTTC	CASSLVTVPYEQYF
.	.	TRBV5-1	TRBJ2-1	TGCACCAGCAGCTTGGTAGGAGCTTCCTACAATGAGCAGTTCTTC	CTSSLVGASYNEQFF